This TCR beta chain was identified during a study of T cells expressing NK-cell markers. Study-wide context: Beta-chain profiling covered CD3+CD56+NKG2C+, CD3+CD56+NKG2C- and CD3+CD56-NKG2C+ sorted subsets.

Points from the study as a whole: Clarity on HCMV specificity was lacking for the expanded NKG2C+ T cell clones. For roughly 6 donors, the dominant NKG2C+ clonotypes made up about 1.0-7.5% of their CD8+ T cells.

The CDR3 totals 16 residues. Looked up from germline, CDR1 is SGHAT and CDR2 is FQNNGV. Scientists made TCR beta cDNA using 5'RACE template switching with UMIs. From its re-call of the 5' RACE reads, TCRdb lists each CDR3 protein once, without DNA. The listing records about 170,000 distinct CDR3 sequences. Worth noting for this clonotype: Its antigen is unidentified.

Sample: blood T cells: a sorted CD56 or NKG2C T cell subset, CD4+ or CD8+ T cells, or bulk PBMC T cells (not recorded which). The sequence was collected from a man aged 18-69 years in good health. The J gene is TRBJ2-3, the V gene TRBV11-2. The CDR3 sequence is CASSLTVLGGMDTQYF.